Listed below are T cell receptor beta chains from one sample, sequenced in a study of blood T cell repertoires in COVID-19. TCRdb's table, derived via immunoSEQ multiplex PCR, lists solely in-frame clones and lacks some. The table records some 190,000 clones, approximately 90% of them present only once. Sequencing used PBMCs or T cells enriched from blood (not recorded which). These receptor sequences come from a middle-aged woman in a cohort exposed to, infected with or recovered from COVID-19 (not recorded which). CDR3s include the opening cysteine and the closing phenylalanine or tryptophan. D genes are given only for firm matches. Size is stated for part of the rows, as once, few or many counts, or as a class when the clone is expanded.

J gene,clone size,V gene,D gene,CDR3 DNA,CDR3 protein
TRBJ1-2,NA,TRBV4-3,NA,TGCGCCAGCAGCCAAGAGGACAGTGGGTCTGGCTACACCTTC,CASSQEDSGSGYTF
TRBJ1-2,NA,TRBV7-9,NA,TGTGCCAGCAGCTTACCGACAGGTGGGGGGGCGCGTGGGATATATGGCTACACCTTC,CASSLPTGGGARGIYGYTF
TRBJ1-2,NA,TRBV13,TRBD1,TGTGCCAGCAGTAAGAGGGGGCGCGAGTATGAGTATGGCTACACCTTC,CASSKRGREYEYGYTF
TRBJ1-4,NA,TRBV5-5,NA,TGTGCCAGCAGCCCAGACTCGGCCGCGGCACTGTTTTTT,CASSPDSAAALFF
TRBJ2-3,NA,TRBV5-5,NA,TGTGCCAGCAGCGCCAGCGGGTTCACAGATACGCAGTATTTT,CASSASGFTDTQYF
TRBJ2-3,many,TRBV28,TRBD2,TGTGCCAGCAGTTCACCGCCGGGACTAGAAGCTCGGGATACGCAGTATTTT,CASSSPPGLEARDTQYF
TRBJ2-7,NA,TRBV7-9,NA,TGTGCCAGCAGCTTAGCGGACTTGCCCCCCTACGAGCAGTACTTC,CASSLADLPPYEQYF
TRBJ1-5,NA,TRBV11-2,NA,TGTGCCAGCAGCTTAGATGGGCGGGGGAGCAGCAATCAGCCCCAGCATTTT,CASSLDGRGSSNQPQHF
TRBJ1-2,NA,TRBV5-5,NA,TGTGCCAGCACCAGAGGGGGGGCGCGAGGATTAAAGGGCTACACCTTC,CASTRGGARGLKGYTF
TRBJ1-1,NA,TRBV27,NA,TGTGCCAGCTGCCAGGACAGTAGGGCTTTTATCACTGAAGCTTTCTTT,CASCQDSRAFITEAFF
TRBJ2-7,NA,TRBV18,NA,TGTGCCAGCTCCTCGGACACGTCGGGCTACGAGCAGTACTTC,CASSSDTSGYEQYF
TRBJ1-1,NA,TRBV5-1,NA,TGCGCCAGCAGCTTGGATTATCTCAATCGGGAGGAGGCTTTCTTT,CASSLDYLNREEAFF
TRBJ1-1,NA,TRBV13,TRBD1,TGTGCCAGCAGCCCGGGACAGAGAATGAACACTGAAGCTTTCTTT,CASSPGQRMNTEAFF
TRBJ1-1,few,TRBV4-3,NA,TGCGCCAGCAGCCAAGATCTCCACAATTCTGAAGCTTTCTTT,CASSQDLHNSEAFF
TRBJ1-1,few,TRBV7-8,NA,TGTGCCAGCAGCTTCCAGCGGTCCGCGCGGTCTGAAGCTTTCTTT,CASSFQRSARSEAFF
TRBJ2-7,NA,TRBV28,TRBD1,TGTGCCAGCAGGCAAGACAGGGGAAGGGGATACGAGCAGTACTTC,CASRQDRGRGYEQYF
TRBJ2-1,NA,TRBV27,NA,TGTGCCAGCAAGACGTCGGGGACCTACAATGAGCAGTTCTTC,CASKTSGTYNEQFF
TRBJ1-1,few,TRBV5-1,NA,TGCGCCAGCAGCTTGGGCAGGGAAGCTTTCTTT,CASSLGREAFF
TRBJ1-2,NA,TRBV5-6,TRBD1,TGTGCCAGCAGCTTGTCTTGGACAGGGGGCTATGGCTACACCTTC,CASSLSWTGGYGYTF
TRBJ2-1,NA,TRBV9,NA,TGTGCCAGCAGCGTACGTGAGCTCTCCTACAATGAGCAGTTCTTC,CASSVRELSYNEQFF
TRBJ2-2,NA,TRBV6-5,NA,TGTGCCAGCAGTTACAAATTGGGGGCTTTAACCGGGGAGCTGTTTTTT,CASSYKLGALTGELFF
TRBJ1-1,NA,TRBV28,TRBD1,TGTGCCAGCAGGATCCCAGCCGGACAGGGGGCGTCGGGAGCTTTCTTT,CASRIPAGQGASGAFF
TRBJ1-1,NA,TRBV4-1,NA,TGCGCCAGCAGCCCCTTTGGGGCCCAGAACACTGAAGCTTTCTTT,CASSPFGAQNTEAFF
TRBJ1-2,NA,TRBV4-3,NA,TGCGCCAGCAGCCAAAAACAGGGATTGATCTATGGCTACACCTTC,CASSQKQGLIYGYTF
TRBJ2-3,few,TRBV4-1,TRBD2,TGCGCCAGCAGCCAACAAGGGACTAGCGGGTGGAGGGATACGCAGTATTTT,CASSQQGTSGWRDTQYF
TRBJ1-6,NA,TRBV2,NA,TGTGCCAGCAGTAGAGGGTACGATTCCTCACCCCTCCACTTT,CASSRGYDSSPLHF
TRBJ1-3,NA,TRBV4-1,NA,TGCGCCAGCAGCCAAATTTCAGGGGTTCATCGGAGCTCTGGAAACACCATATATTTT,CASSQISGVHRSSGNTIYF
TRBJ1-1,NA,TRBV18,NA,TGTGCCAGCTCACTTCAACAGGGCACTGAAGCTTTCTTT,CASSLQQGTEAFF
TRBJ2-1,NA,TRBV19,NA,TGTGCCAGTAGTACCGGTAGAAGCTCCTACAATGAGCAGTTCTTC,CASSTGRSSYNEQFF
TRBJ1-2,NA,TRBV21-1,NA,TGTGCCAGCAACGGGACAGGGGGCCCGGGGGCATGGGGCTACACCTTC,CASNGTGGPGAWGYTF
TRBJ1-1,NA,TRBV3-1/TRBV3-2,TRBD1,TGTGCCAGCAGCCATACCGGGACAGGGTGGACTGAAGCTTTCTTT,CASSHTGTGWTEAFF
TRBJ2-2,NA,TRBV30,NA,TGTGCCTGGAGTAACATAATCAGGGAGCTGTTTTTT,CAWSNIIRELFF
TRBJ1-1,once,TRBV27,TRBD1,TGTGCCAGCAGTTTACAGGGGGCTTTCACTGAAGCTTTCTTT,CASSLQGAFTEAFF
TRBJ1-4,once,TRBV5-5,TRBD1,TGTGCCAGCAGCCAGGGGGTATCTAATGAAAAACTGTTTTTT,CASSQGVSNEKLFF
TRBJ1-2,NA,TRBV6-1,NA,TGTGCCAGCAGTGATTGGACACAAGTCTATGGCTACACCTTC,CASSDWTQVYGYTF
TRBJ1-1,NA,TRBV9,TRBD1,TGTGCCAGCAGCGCGACAGGGCATAAGAACACTGAAGCTTTCTTT,CASSATGHKNTEAFF
TRBJ2-7,NA,TRBV4-1,NA,TGCGCCAGCAGCCCGTCGTTTGGGCTGACATTCTCCTACGAGCAGTACTTC,CASSPSFGLTFSYEQYF
TRBJ2-5,NA,TRBV7-2,TRBD2,TGTGCCAGCAGCTTACACCCACCGGATAGCGGGAGAACAAAGACCCAGTACTTC,CASSLHPPDSGRTKTQYF
TRBJ1-5,NA,TRBV21-1,NA,TGTGCCAGCAGCAGGGGACAGGGCACCAATCAGCCCCAGCATTTT,CASSRGQGTNQPQHF
TRBJ2-3,NA,TRBV29-1,TRBD2,TGCAGCGTTGTCGCGGGGGGGGTCGATACGCAGTATTTT,CSVVAGGVDTQYF
TRBJ1-1,NA,TRBV7-9,NA,TGTGCCAGCAGCTTCGTACCGGGGGACGGGAACACTGAAGCTTTCTTT,CASSFVPGDGNTEAFF
TRBJ1-1,NA,TRBV6-1,NA,TGTGCCAGCAGTGAAGTCAGGGTTGTAACTGAAGCTTTCTTT,CASSEVRVVTEAFF
TRBJ2-7,NA,TRBV11-3,NA,TGTGCCAGCAGCGGGGTGGCGACAGGACTCCCCGAGCAGTACTTC,CASSGVATGLPEQYF
TRBJ2-3,NA,TRBV4-1,NA,TGCGCCAGCAGCCAAGACGACAGTCGGGCAGATACGCAGTATTTT,CASSQDDSRADTQYF
TRBJ1-6,once,TRBV7-8,TRBD1,TGTGCCAGCAGCTTGCCGGGACAGGGGGCTCGGTCACCCCTCCACTTT,CASSLPGQGARSPLHF
TRBJ1-2,NA,TRBV6-5,NA,TGTGCCAGCACTCACACAGGGAGAGGCTACACCTTC,CASTHTGRGYTF
TRBJ2-7,NA,TRBV2,TRBD1,TGTGCCAGCAGTGAACAGGGGGCGGGTTACGAGCAGTACTTC,CASSEQGAGYEQYF
TRBJ1-5,once,TRBV28,NA,TGTGCCAGCAGTTTCACCGGGACAACTCAGCCCCAGCATTTT,CASSFTGTTQPQHF
TRBJ1-1,NA,TRBV7-8,NA,TGTGCCAGCAGCTTAGCGAGGTTTTTGGACAGCGACACCATGAACACTGAAGCTTTCTTT,CASSLARFLDSDTMNTEAFF
TRBJ1-3,NA,TRBV13,TRBD1,TGTGCCAGCAGGATTAGACAGGGGACTGGAAACACCATATATTTT,CASRIRQGTGNTIYF
TRBJ1-1,NA,TRBV6-6,TRBD1,TGTGCCAGCAGTTTGGGACAGGTCCTTGAAGCTTTCTTT,CASSLGQVLEAFF
TRBJ1-2,NA,TRBV9,NA,TGTGCCAGCAGCACCCCCGGGGGGGACTATGGCTACACCTTC,CASSTPGGDYGYTF
TRBJ2-2,NA,TRBV5-4,NA,TGTGCCAGCAGCCCGACAAAACCCGGGGAGCTGTTTTTT,CASSPTKPGELFF
TRBJ1-1,NA,TRBV7-9,NA,TGTGCCAGCAGACAAGGACAGCTGAACACTGAAGCTTTCTTT,CASRQGQLNTEAFF
TRBJ2-7,once,TRBV5-1,TRBD2,TGCGCCAGCAGCTTCAATATAGCGGGGACCTCCTACGAGCAGTACTTC,CASSFNIAGTSYEQYF
TRBJ1-5,NA,TRBV6-1,NA,TGTGCCAGCAGTGAACCAGGCAGATATAGCAATCAGCCCCAGCATTTT,CASSEPGRYSNQPQHF
TRBJ1-2,NA,TRBV7-9,TRBD1,TGTGCCAGCAGCGCGGGACAGGAGAACACCTTC,CASSAGQENTF
TRBJ1-2,NA,TRBV9,NA,TGTGCCAGCAGCCCAGGACTTCCTAGCTACACCTTC,CASSPGLPSYTF
TRBJ2-2,once,TRBV7-2,NA,TGTGCCAGCAGCTTACTGACAGGCCCGAACACCGGGGAGCTGTTTTTT,CASSLLTGPNTGELFF
TRBJ2-2,NA,TRBV2,TRBD2,TGTGCCAGCAGAGGACTAGCGGACACCGGGGAGCTGTTTTTT,CASRGLADTGELFF